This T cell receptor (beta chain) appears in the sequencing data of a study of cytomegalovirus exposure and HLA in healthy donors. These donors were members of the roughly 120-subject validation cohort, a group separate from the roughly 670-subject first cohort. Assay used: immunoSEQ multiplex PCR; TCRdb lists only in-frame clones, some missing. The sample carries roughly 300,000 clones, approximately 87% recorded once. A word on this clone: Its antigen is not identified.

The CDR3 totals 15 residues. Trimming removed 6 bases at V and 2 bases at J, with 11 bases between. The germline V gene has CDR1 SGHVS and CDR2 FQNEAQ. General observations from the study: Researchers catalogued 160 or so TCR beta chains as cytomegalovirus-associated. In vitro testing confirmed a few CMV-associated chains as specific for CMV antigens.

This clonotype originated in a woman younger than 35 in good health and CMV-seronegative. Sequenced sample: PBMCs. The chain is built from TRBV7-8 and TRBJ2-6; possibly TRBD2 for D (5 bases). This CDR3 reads CASSLRETGANVLTF. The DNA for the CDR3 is TGTGCCAGCAGTTTAAGGGAGACTGGGGCCAACGTCCTGACTTTC. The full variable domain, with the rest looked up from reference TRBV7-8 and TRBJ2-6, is GAGVSQSPRYKVAKRGQDVALRCDPISGHVSLFWYQQALGQGPEFLTYFQNEAQLDKSGLPSDRFFAERPEGSVSTLKIQRTQQEDSAVYLCASSLRETGANVLTFGAGSRLTVL.